This T cell receptor (beta chain) was recorded in a study of regulatory T cells in long-lasting Graves disease. Study-level information: By definition, persistent Graves' disease involved antithyroid drugs for over 5 years alongside positive TSH receptor antibodies. Regarding the study as a whole: Thyroid tissue was not sampled; only peripheral blood was. Repertoires from persistent disease leaned toward TRBV28, TRBJ1-2 and TRBJ2-5.

Time point defined: persistent/refractory GD, antithyroid drugs over 5 years with positive TRAb. Following extraction of RNA from PBMCs, that RNA was used to make the TCR library. EDTA tubes held roughly 9 milliliters of peripheral blood from each patient. In regard to this clonotype: What it binds is unknown.

The germline V gene encodes CDR1 MNHNS and CDR2 SASEGT. There are 12 residues in the CDR3. Trimming cost V 5 bases and J 7 bases, with 6 bases left between them. HTBI primers from iRepertoire and Arm-PCR of CDR3 regions yielded the TCR beta libraries. TCRdb re-analysed the multiplex PCR reads in MiXCR, keeping a single row per CDR3 protein. This sample has roughly 300,000 distinct CDR3 sequences, with 22% found just once. This rearrangement joins TRBV6-1 to TRBJ1-6, with D hard to call. This clonotype was sampled from a female donor with Graves disease. The source was peripheral blood mononuclear cells (PBMCs), collected when the disease was refractory, from a patient treated with antithyroid drugs. CDR3 nucleotide sequence: TGTGCCAGCAGTATTGTGAATTCACCCCTCCACTTT. Amino acid sequence: CASSIVNSPLHF.